These 5 T cell receptor beta chains originate from one sample sequenced in a study of human T cells and chemical hapten exposure. The sample's time point: patch test 3, about 24 weeks after DPC sensitization. Noted treatment: therapeutic diphenylcyclopropenone sensitization with weekly scalp DPC. TCRdb analysed the RACE reads with MiXCR anew, one entry per CDR3 protein. The sample lists about 160,000 distinct CDR3 sequences, around a quarter occurring once. This specimen was whole blood, taken in connection with sensitization to the hapten diphenylcyclopropenone (DPC). These receptors were taken from a woman between 18 and 29 years old with alopecia areata. Some clones in this sample may be carry-over from other donors' samples.

V is TRBV5-4 and J is TRBJ2-3; 7 positions agree with TRBD1. Trimming removed 5 bases from V and 4 bases from J; junction bases left unmatched: 13. CDR1 and CDR2 (germline): SGHNT, YYREEE (reference sequence). This CDR3 is 16 amino acids long. For the CDR3, the DNA is TGTGCCAGCAGGGAACAGGGGCGGACTGACGCAGATACGCAGTATTTT. It encodes CASREQGRTDADTQYF. Full variable domain (outside the CDR3, taken from reference TRBV5-4 and TRBJ2-3): ETGVTQSPTHLIKTRGQQVTLRCSSQSGHNTVSWYQQALGQGPQFIFQYYREEENGRGNFPPRFSGLQFPNYSSELNVNALELDDSALYLCASREQGRTDADTQYFGPGTRLTVL.

The rearrangement links TRBV30 to TRBJ1-1; 7 bases map to TRBD1. J gave up 3 bases and V 4 bases, and 8 bases lay outside the gene matches. The CDR3 loop spans 14 amino acids. Looked up from germline, CDR1 is GTSNPN and CDR2 is SVGIG (reference sequence). The CDR3 DNA sequence: TGTGCCTGGAAAGCAGGGGGTTGGGACACTGAAGCTTTCTTT. Amino acids: CAWKAGGWDTEAFF.

V gene TRBV18 combines with J gene TRBJ2-7; D is undetermined. Germline V CDR1 and CDR2: KGHSH, LQKENI. V dropped 3 bases and J dropped 2 bases, with 20 bases sitting between them. The CDR3 is made up of 17 amino acids. CDR3 sequence: CASSPLPPGRATYEQYF. The CDR3 nucleotides read TGTGCCAGCTCACCCCTCCCCCCGGGCCGGGCAACCTACGAGCAGTACTTC.

This clonotype was picked up a small number of times. This chain connects TRBV29-1 to TRBJ1-1, with 9 bases aligning to TRBD1. The V gene's germline CDR1 is SQVTM and CDR2 ANQGSEA. The CDR3 is 16 amino acids. Germline trimming cut 6 bases from V and 5 bases from J; bases unmatched to any gene: 16. The chain's CDR3 is CSVPGRATGGWTEAFF. CDR3 sequence (DNA): TGCAGCGTCCCCGGCCGGGCGACAGGGGGTTGGACTGAAGCTTTCTTT.

The V call is TRBV5-1, the J call TRBJ2-3, with a possible D match to TRBD2 (6 bases). V was cut by 3 bases and J by 9 bases, with 14 bases left in between. Per germline, CDR1 SGHRS and CDR2 YFSETQ. CDR3 size: 13 residues. The CDR3, as DNA: TGCGCCAGCAGCTGGATCGGGGGTGGGACGCAGTATTTT. Translated, it gives CASSWIGGGTQYF.